One sample yielded the 23 T cell receptor beta chains listed below, sequenced in a study of blood T cell repertoires in COVID-19. Using immunoSEQ multiplex PCR, the repertoire was profiled, and TCRdb retains in-frame clones only, with some absent. The sample holds 130,000 to 150,000 clones, approximately 81% seen once. The sequenced material came from peripheral blood. Source of these receptors: a human donor in a cohort sampled during active COVID-19.

V is TRBV7-2 and J is TRBJ2-5, with D tentatively TRBD1 (5 bases). Per germline, CDR1 SGHTA and CDR2 FQGNSA. V lost 0 bases and J 1 base, leaving 6 bases between the germline ends. The CDR3 consists of 14 residues. CDR3 sequence reads: CASSLAQGQETQYF. The CDR3 bases are TGTGCCAGCAGCTTAGCGCAGGGCCAAGAGACCCAGTACTTC.

This sequence joins TRBV5-6 and TRBJ1-5; maybe TRBD1 (6 bases). Germline V gives CDR1 SGHDT, CDR2 YYEEEE. V lost 2 bases, J lost 6 bases, and 12 bases lay in between. The CDR3 length is 14 residues. The CDR3 sequence is CASSFWGGGQPQHF. CDR3 sequence (DNA): TGTGCCAGCAGCTTTTGGGGGGGCGGTCAGCCCCAGCATTTT.

The V gene is TRBV7-9, the J gene TRBJ1-2, with D maybe TRBD1 (6 bases). The germline CDR1 and CDR2 sequences are SEHNR and FQNEAQ (reference sequence). Trimming pared 1 base from V and 4 bases from J, leaving 13 bases between. This CDR3 region has 15 residues. The CDR3 DNA sequence: TGTGCCAGCAGCTTAGAGCGTGGCAGGGGCTATGGCTACACCTTC. Its protein is CASSLERGRGYGYTF.

The chain joins TRBV5-4 to TRBJ2-3; 9 bases are shared with TRBD1. This CDR3 spans 17 amino acids. The J segment lost 5 bases and the V segment lost 0 bases, leaving 10 bases of the junction unmatched. CDR1 SGHNT and CDR2 YYREEE come from the germline V gene (reference sequence). The CDR3 loop is CASSLAVGTGHGDTQYF. In DNA form, the CDR3 reads TGTGCCAGCAGCTTGGCCGTCGGGACAGGGCATGGAGATACGCAGTATTTT.

DNA of the CDR3: TGTGCCAGCTCACCAGGGACAGGCTACGAGCAGTACTTC. Protein product: CASSPGTGYEQYF. The chain carries TRBV18 and TRBJ2-7; 8 positions match TRBD1. The CDR3 length is 13 residues. The germline CDR1 and CDR2 sequences are KGHSH and LQKENI. Trimming cost V 2 bases and J 3 bases; bases outside gene matches: 0.

This chain connects TRBV5-6 to TRBJ1-5, with a tentative D call TRBD1 (6 bases). This CDR3 comprises 14 residues. Trimming pared 2 bases from V and 2 bases from J, leaving 8 bases between. Per germline, CDR1 SGHDT and CDR2 YYEEEE. The CDR3 loop is CASSFGGRNQPQHF. The CDR3 DNA reads TGTGCCAGCAGCTTCGGGGGGCGCAATCAGCCCCAGCATTTT.

The J gene is TRBJ1-1, the V gene TRBV5-5, with 8 bases fitting TRBD1. Trimming cost V 4 bases and J 4 bases; bases outside gene matches: 3. The germline V gene encodes CDR1 SGHKS and CDR2 YYEKEE (reference sequence). The CDR3 length is 13 residues. CDR3 in DNA: TGTGCCAGCAGCCGGGACAGGATCACTGAAGCTTTCTTT. It codes for CASSRDRITEAFF.

The chain recombines TRBV6-5 with TRBJ1-4, with D perhaps TRBD1 (5 bases). There are 15 residues in the CDR3. Germline V CDR1 and CDR2: MNHEY, SVGAGI. The ends were cut back, 2 bases at V and 3 bases at J, with 10 bases in the middle. Here the CDR3 DNA reads TGTGCCAGCAGTTACCAACAGGTCTCTAATGAAAAACTGTTTTTT. It yields the protein CASSYQQVSNEKLFF.

This clone was recorded once. The V call is TRBV23-1, the J call TRBJ1-2, with 7 bases fitting TRBD1. TRBV23-1 is classed as an ORF, of uncertain function. The V segment lost 2 bases and the J segment 7 bases; nucleotides outside the gene matches: 10. The CDR3 sequence is 15 residues long. The CDR3 sequence: CASSQKTGEGFGYTF. In DNA, the CDR3 is TGCGCCAGCAGTCAAAAAACAGGGGAAGGCTTTGGCTACACCTTC.

V usage is TRBV19 and J usage is TRBJ2-5, with 7 bases identical to TRBD2. The CDR3 is made up of 13 amino acids. Germline V gives CDR1 LNHDA, CDR2 SQIVND (reference sequence). With V trimmed by 6 bases and J by 5 bases, 6 bases remained unmatched. CDR3 nucleotide sequence: TGTGCCAGTAGCCGCGGGAGTTGGGAGACCCAGTACTTC. Protein: CASSRGSWETQYF.

The chain combines TRBV2 with TRBJ1-2, with a tentative D call TRBD1 (5 bases). CDR1 and CDR2 (germline): SNHLY, FYNNEI. The CDR3 is made up of 12 amino acids. Trimming took 3 bases from V and 5 from J, leaving 7 bases between them. The chain's CDR3 is CASSEGPYGYTF. As DNA, the CDR3 is TGTGCCAGCAGTGAGGGGCCGTATGGCTACACCTTC.

The gene calls are TRBV5-1 and TRBJ2-5; 11 bases align to TRBD1. The CDR3 is 15 amino acids. Germline V gives CDR1 SGHRS, CDR2 YFSETQ. Losses at the gene ends were 3 bases for V and 4 bases for J; bases not matched to a gene: 5. The CDR3 protein is CASSWGTGGVETQYF. The CDR3 DNA is TGCGCCAGCAGCTGGGGGACAGGGGGAGTAGAGACCCAGTACTTC.

The chain joins TRBV5-4 to TRBJ2-4; 7 positions agree with TRBD1. The germline gives CDR1 SGHNT, CDR2 YYREEE (reference sequence). J gave up 7 bases and V 0 bases, and 7 bases lay outside the gene matches. CDR3 length: 15 amino acids. CDR3 in DNA: TGTGCCAGCAGCTTGGACAGGGGCGAGTCGAACATTCAGTACTTC. Its protein is CASSLDRGESNIQYF.

V usage is TRBV5-4 and J usage is TRBJ1-2; D is possibly TRBD1 (6 bases). Per germline, CDR1 SGHNT and CDR2 YYREEE (reference sequence). Trimming removed 2 bases from V and 2 bases from J, with 10 bases in between. The CDR3 totals 14 residues. In nucleotides, the CDR3 is TGTGCCAGCAGCTTAGAGGGGGGGAACTATGGCTACACCTTC. Its translation: CASSLEGGNYGYTF.

The chain is built from TRBV6-5 and TRBJ2-7, with a weak D call TRBD1 (6 bases). The CDR3 is 14 amino acids. Trimming pared 6 bases from V and 0 bases from J, leaving 12 bases between. Germline V gene data show CDR1 as MNHEY and CDR2 as SVGAGI. The CDR3 sequence: CASSSYRDSYEQYF. The CDR3, as DNA: TGTGCCAGCAGCTCCTACAGGGACTCCTACGAGCAGTACTTC.

This chain uses TRBV25-1 with TRBJ2-5; 13 bases are shared with TRBD2. Trimming cost V 1 base and J 5 bases; bases outside gene matches: 10. The germline gives CDR1 MGHDK, CDR2 SYGVNS. CDR3 size: 18 residues. This CDR3 is CASSESGRTSGGGETQYF. For the CDR3, the DNA is TGTGCCAGCAGTGAATCTGGAAGGACTAGCGGGGGAGGGGAGACCCAGTACTTC.

The chain is built from TRBV18 and TRBJ1-2; 10 bases line up with TRBD1. The CDR3 is made up of 15 amino acids. After removal of 0 bases from V and 6 bases from J, the junction contained 4 bases not matched to a gene. Germline CDR1 and CDR2: KGHSH and LQKENI. The CDR3 here is CASSPPQDRGDGYTF. The CDR3 nucleotides read TGTGCCAGCTCACCACCGCAGGACAGGGGGGATGGCTACACCTTC.

CDR3 sequence: CASSIDRDYNEQFF. CDR3 bases: TGTGCCAGTAGTATAGATCGGGATTACAATGAGCAGTTCTTC. The chain has TRBV19 and TRBJ2-1, with D perhaps TRBD2 (5 bases). V was cut by 0 bases and J by 4 bases, with 7 bases left in between. CDR3 length equals 14 residues. The germline CDR1 and CDR2 sequences are LNHDA and SQIVND (reference sequence).

A single count supports this clone. J is TRBJ1-2 and V is TRBV5-6; 7 nucleotides align to TRBD1. The CDR3 is 13 residues long. Losses at the gene ends were 2 bases for V and 10 bases for J; bases not matched to a gene: 8. CDR1 is SGHDT and CDR2 is YYEEEE in the germline V gene. The CDR3 nucleotides read TGTGCCAGCAGCTTCGGGACAGTTGTTACCTACACCTTC. Its translation: CASSFGTVVTYTF.

The rearrangement uses TRBV6-2 or TRBV6-3 and TRBJ1-4, with unresolved D. CDR1 is MNHEY, CDR2 SVGEGT, per germline. Trimming pared 6 bases from V and 12 bases from J, leaving 14 bases between. This CDR3 has 12 amino acids. CDR3 nucleotides: TGTGCCAGCAGCCAGACCGCTGAGGAACTGTTTTTT. Encoded protein: CASSQTAEELFF.

The V gene is TRBV27, the J gene TRBJ2-7, with 7 nucleotides matching TRBD1. This CDR3 region has 14 residues. The germline gives CDR1 MNHEY, CDR2 SMNVEV (reference sequence). CDR3 bases: TGTCCCCCCCCACTTAGGGACAGAACCTACGAGCAGTACTTC. It translates to CPPPLRDRTYEQYF.

This rearrangement joins TRBV28 to TRBJ2-5; D remains unclear. Germline V gives CDR1 MDHEN, CDR2 SYDVKM. Trimming took off 2 bases at V and 5 bases at J, with 9 bases between the two ends. There are 13 residues in the CDR3. The chain's CDR3 is CASSLPHRETQYF. The DNA for the CDR3 is TGTGCCAGCAGTTTACCCCACCGGGAGACCCAGTACTTC. The full variable domain, completed using reference TRBV28 and TRBJ2-5, is DVKVTQSSRYLVKRTGEKVFLECVQDMDHENMFWYRQDPGLGLRLIYFSYDVKMKEKGDIPEGYSVSREKKERFSLILESASTNQTSMYLCASSLPHRETQYFGPGTRLLVL.

This clone was seen repeatedly, ten times or more. The V gene is TRBV24-1, the J gene TRBJ2-5; TRBD2 is a possible D gene (6 bases). The CDR3 consists of 15 residues. Germline V gene lookup returns CDR1 KGHDR and CDR2 SFDVKD. The V gene lost 6 bases and the J gene lost 4 bases, with 17 bases spanning the gap. CDR3 sequence (DNA): TGTGCCACCAGTCAGTACGACGCCGGGGGAGAGACCCAGTACTTC. It translates to CATSQYDAGGETQYF.